A selection of T cell receptor beta chains follows, all from one sample in a study of CD8+ T cells in alopecia areata. Method: immunoSEQ multiplex PCR; TCRdb's copy keeps in-frame clones and lacks some. This sample has about 200,000 clones; approximately 53% occur once, and the top ten carry approximately 4.9%. What was sequenced was CD8+ T cells sorted from blood. All receptors come from a human donor in good health. Each CDR3 is given with its conserved first and last residue. D genes are given only for firm matches. The listing skips clone size in some rows; elsewhere it reads once, few, many or a size class.

V: TRBV5-6
J: TRBJ1-2
size: .
D: .
CDR3: CASSLLGQSYGYTF
DNA: TGTGCCAGCAGCTTGTTAGGGCAATCCTATGGCTACACCTTC

V: TRBV29-1
J: TRBJ2-5
size: .
D: TRBD1
CDR3: CSVPAGTGSQETQYF
DNA: TGCAGCGTTCCCGCCGGGACAGGATCTCAAGAGACCCAGTACTTC

V: TRBV14
J: TRBJ2-7
size: .
D: .
CDR3: CASRLLQGYEQYF
DNA: TGTGCCAGCAGGCTACTACAGGGATACGAGCAGTACTTC

V: TRBV5-6
J: TRBJ1-1
size: once
D: .
CDR3: CASSFFPENTEAFF
DNA: TGTGCCAGCAGCTTCTTTCCGGAGAACACTGAAGCTTTCTTT

V: TRBV27
J: TRBJ2-7
size: few
D: TRBD1
CDR3: CASSLRTGSYEQYF
DNA: TGTGCCAGCAGTTTACGGACAGGGTCCTACGAGCAGTACTTC

V: TRBV5-6
J: TRBJ1-1
size: once
D: .
CDR3: CASSLEVDTEAFF
DNA: TGTGCCAGCAGCTTGGAGGTGGACACTGAAGCTTTCTTT

V: TRBV4-1
J: TRBJ2-2
size: .
D: .
CDR3: CASSQDPQNTGELFF
DNA: TGCGCCAGCAGCCAAGACCCTCAGAACACCGGGGAGCTGTTTTTT

V: TRBV6-5
J: TRBJ2-3
size: .
D: TRBD1
CDR3: CAIEAGQGAGDTQYF
DNA: TGTGCCATCGAGGCGGGCCAGGGGGCGGGAGATACGCAGTATTTT

V: TRBV2
J: TRBJ2-7
size: few
D: .
CDR3: CASSSVGYEQYF
DNA: TGTGCCAGCAGTAGTGTCGGCTACGAGCAGTACTTC

V: TRBV5-1
J: TRBJ1-2
size: medium-sized
D: .
CDR3: CASSLHPANYGYTF
DNA: TGCGCCAGCAGCCTCCACCCAGCTAACTATGGCTACACCTTC

V: TRBV15
J: TRBJ2-4
size: .
D: TRBD2
CDR3: CATSRDREGIAKNIQYF
DNA: TGTGCCACCAGCAGAGATCGGGAGGGAATAGCCAAAAACATTCAGTACTTC

V: TRBV5-1
J: TRBJ2-3
size: few
D: .
CDR3: CASSVGSTSTDTQYF
DNA: TGCGCCAGCAGCGTCGGGAGTACTAGCACAGATACGCAGTATTTT

V: TRBV29-1
J: TRBJ2-7
size: few
D: .
CDR3: CSVRGGASYEQYF
DNA: TGCAGCGTCCGGGGAGGAGCCTCCTACGAGCAGTACTTC

V: TRBV27
J: TRBJ1-5
size: .
D: .
CDR3: CASSPGYVTQPQHF
DNA: TGTGCCAGCAGTCCAGGCTACGTCACTCAGCCCCAGCATTTT

V: TRBV29-1
J: TRBJ2-7
size: once
D: TRBD2
CDR3: CSVRGGEGYEQYF
DNA: TGCAGCGTCCGGGGAGGGGAGGGCTACGAGCAGTACTTC

V: TRBV27
J: TRBJ2-1
size: .
D: TRBD2
CDR3: CASSLSGGHDEQFF
DNA: TGTGCCAGCAGTTTGTCGGGGGGGCACGATGAGCAGTTCTTC

V: TRBV4-1
J: TRBJ2-3
size: once
D: .
CDR3: CASSQNRGTQYF
DNA: TGCGCCAGCAGCCAAAACCGAGGTACGCAGTATTTT

V: TRBV13
J: TRBJ2-5
size: once
D: TRBD1
CDR3: CASSPYRGRETQYF
DNA: TGTGCCAGCAGTCCCTACAGGGGTCGAGAGACCCAGTACTTC

V: TRBV5-6
J: TRBJ2-2
size: .
D: .
CDR3: CASSLGSYTGELFF
DNA: TGTGCCAGCAGCTTGGGCAGTTACACCGGGGAGCTGTTTTTT

V: TRBV9
J: TRBJ1-4
size: .
D: .
CDR3: CASSVRAANEKLFF
DNA: TGTGCCAGCAGCGTCAGGGCCGCTAATGAAAAACTGTTTTTT

V: TRBV29-1
J: TRBJ1-1
size: .
D: .
CDR3: CSVWGPEAFF
DNA: TGCAGCGTGTGGGGACCTGAAGCTTTCTTT

V: TRBV2
J: TRBJ1-5
size: few
D: .
CDR3: CASSGSPGLAQHF
DNA: TGTGCCAGCTCAGGGTCTCCGGGTTTGGCCCAGCATTTT

V: TRBV2
J: TRBJ1-2
size: .
D: .
CDR3: CASVVGDGLYGYTF
DNA: TGTGCCAGCGTAGTGGGGGACGGATTATATGGCTACACCTTC

V: TRBV11-2
J: TRBJ1-2
size: .
D: TRBD1
CDR3: CASSLSPGGNFNYGYTF
DNA: TGTGCCAGCAGCTTAAGCCCAGGGGGCAATTTCAACTATGGCTACACCTTC

V: TRBV5-6
J: TRBJ2-7
size: .
D: .
CDR3: CASSSYRDEQYF
DNA: TGTGCCAGCAGCTCATACAGGGACGAGCAGTACTTC

V: TRBV30
J: TRBJ2-7
size: .
D: .
CDR3: CAWGLGSYEQYF
DNA: TGTGCCTGGGGACTTGGCTCCTACGAGCAGTACTTC

V: TRBV7-6
J: TRBJ1-1
size: few
D: .
CDR3: CASRPGRGTEAFF
DNA: TGTGCCAGCCGACCCGGCCGTGGTACTGAAGCTTTCTTT

V: TRBV15
J: TRBJ2-7
size: few
D: .
CDR3: CATSREGGTYEQYF
DNA: TGTGCCACCAGCAGAGAAGGCGGAACCTACGAGCAGTACTTC

V: TRBV5-6
J: TRBJ2-7
size: .
D: TRBD1
CDR3: CASSQDRVRHEQYF
DNA: TGTGCCAGCAGCCAAGACAGGGTTCGGCACGAGCAGTACTTC

V: TRBV9
J: TRBJ2-1
size: .
D: .
CDR3: CASSVGRGVYNEQFF
DNA: TGTGCCAGCAGCGTAGGCAGGGGGGTCTACAATGAGCAGTTCTTC

V: TRBV4-2
J: TRBJ2-7
size: .
D: .
CDR3: CASSQVDRLEQYF
DNA: TGTGCCAGCAGCCAAGTGGATAGATTGGAGCAGTACTTC

V: TRBV7-2
J: TRBJ2-7
size: .
D: .
CDR3: CASSWAAVEQYF
DNA: TGTGCCAGCAGCTGGGCGGCCGTGGAGCAGTACTTC

V: TRBV7-9
J: TRBJ1-2
size: few
D: .
CDR3: CASSLGALSDLANYGYTF
DNA: TGTGCCAGCAGCTTAGGTGCATTGTCCGACCTCGCTAACTATGGCTACACCTTC

V: TRBV4-1
J: TRBJ1-5
size: .
D: .
CDR3: CASSQDLGRERGNQPQHF
DNA: TGCGCCAGCAGCCAAGATCTGGGCAGGGAAAGAGGCAATCAGCCCCAGCATTTT

V: TRBV12-5
J: TRBJ1-1
size: few
D: .
CDR3: CASGPGGTEAFF
DNA: TGTGCTAGTGGGCCCGGAGGCACTGAAGCTTTCTTT

V: TRBV4-1
J: TRBJ1-2
size: .
D: .
CDR3: CASSPTLPDRANYGYTF
DNA: TGCGCCAGCAGCCCGACCCTCCCCGACAGAGCTAACTATGGCTACACCTTC

V: TRBV5-1
J: TRBJ2-6
size: .
D: TRBD2
CDR3: CASSLAGGPEHSGANVLTF
DNA: TGCGCCAGCAGCTTAGCGGGGGGGCCCGAACACTCTGGGGCCAACGTCCTGACTTTC

V: TRBV6-5
J: TRBJ2-7
size: .
D: TRBD1
CDR3: CASSWGQGGYEQYF
DNA: TGTGCCAGCAGTTGGGGACAGGGAGGCTACGAGCAGTACTTC

V: TRBV9
J: TRBJ2-7
size: .
D: .
CDR3: CASSLRDGPYEQYF
DNA: TGTGCCAGCAGCCTTCGGGACGGACCCTACGAGCAGTACTTC

V: TRBV4-1
J: TRBJ2-2
size: .
D: .
CDR3: CASSQGVGELFF
DNA: TGCGCCAGCAGCCAAGGAGTCGGGGAGCTGTTTTTT

V: TRBV2
J: TRBJ2-1
size: .
D: .
CDR3: CASSEVRYNEQFF
DNA: TGTGCCAGCAGTGAGGTACGCTACAATGAGCAGTTCTTC